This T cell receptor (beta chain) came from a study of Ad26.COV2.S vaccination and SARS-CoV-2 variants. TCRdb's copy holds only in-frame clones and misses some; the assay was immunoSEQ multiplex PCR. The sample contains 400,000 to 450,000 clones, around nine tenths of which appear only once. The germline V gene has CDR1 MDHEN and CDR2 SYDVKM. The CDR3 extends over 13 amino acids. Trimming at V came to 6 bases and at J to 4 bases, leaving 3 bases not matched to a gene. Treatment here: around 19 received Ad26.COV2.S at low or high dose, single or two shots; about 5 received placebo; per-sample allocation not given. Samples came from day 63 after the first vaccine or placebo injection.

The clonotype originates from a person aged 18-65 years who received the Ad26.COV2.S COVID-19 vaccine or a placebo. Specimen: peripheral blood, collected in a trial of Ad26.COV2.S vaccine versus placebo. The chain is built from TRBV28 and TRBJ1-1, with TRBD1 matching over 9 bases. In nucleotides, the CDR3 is TGTGCCAGCAGCCGACAGGGGGGCACTGAAGCTTTCTTT. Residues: CASSRQGGTEAFF.